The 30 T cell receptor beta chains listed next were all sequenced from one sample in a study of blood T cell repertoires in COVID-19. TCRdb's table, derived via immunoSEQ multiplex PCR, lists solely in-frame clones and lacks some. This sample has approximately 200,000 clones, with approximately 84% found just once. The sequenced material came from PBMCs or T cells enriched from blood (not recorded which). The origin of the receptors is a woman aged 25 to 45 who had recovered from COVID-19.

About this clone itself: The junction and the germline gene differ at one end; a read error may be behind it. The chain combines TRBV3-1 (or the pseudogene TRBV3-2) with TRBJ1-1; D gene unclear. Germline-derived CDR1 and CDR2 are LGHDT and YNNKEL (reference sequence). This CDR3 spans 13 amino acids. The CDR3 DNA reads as TGTGTCAGCAGCGCCAGTTTGAACACTGAAGCTTTCTTT. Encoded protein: CVSSASLNTEAFF.

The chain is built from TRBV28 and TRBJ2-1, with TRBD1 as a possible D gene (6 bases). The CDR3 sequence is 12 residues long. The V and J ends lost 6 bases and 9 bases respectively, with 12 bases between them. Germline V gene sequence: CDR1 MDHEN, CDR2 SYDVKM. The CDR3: CASRITGREQFF. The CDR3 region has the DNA TGTGCCAGCAGGATCACAGGGCGTGAGCAGTTCTTC.

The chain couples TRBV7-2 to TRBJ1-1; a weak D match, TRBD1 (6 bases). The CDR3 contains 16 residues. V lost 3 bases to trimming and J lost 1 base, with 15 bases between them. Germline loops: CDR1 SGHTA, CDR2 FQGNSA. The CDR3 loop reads CASSFQGRRWNTEAFF. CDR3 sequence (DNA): TGTGCCAGCAGCTTCCAGGGGCGCAGGTGGAACACTGAAGCTTTCTTT.

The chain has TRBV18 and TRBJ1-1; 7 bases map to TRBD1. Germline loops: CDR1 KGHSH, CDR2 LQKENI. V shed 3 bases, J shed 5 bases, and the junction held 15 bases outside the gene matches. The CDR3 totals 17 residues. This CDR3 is CASSPIAKGASSTEAFF. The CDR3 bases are TGTGCCAGCTCACCGATAGCAAAGGGGGCCTCGAGTACTGAAGCTTTCTTT.

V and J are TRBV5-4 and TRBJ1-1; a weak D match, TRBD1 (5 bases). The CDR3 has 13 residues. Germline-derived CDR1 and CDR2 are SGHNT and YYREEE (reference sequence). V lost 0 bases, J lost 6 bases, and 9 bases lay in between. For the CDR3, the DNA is TGTGCCAGCAGCTTGGAGGGGACTGCTGAAGCTTTCTTT. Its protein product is CASSLEGTAEAFF.

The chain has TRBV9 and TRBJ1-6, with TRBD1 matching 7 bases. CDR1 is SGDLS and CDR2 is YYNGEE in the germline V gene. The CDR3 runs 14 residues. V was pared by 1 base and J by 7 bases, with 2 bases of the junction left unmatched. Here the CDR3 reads CASSVTGVNSPLHF. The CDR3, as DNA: TGTGCCAGCAGCGTAACAGGGGTGAATTCACCCCTCCACTTT.

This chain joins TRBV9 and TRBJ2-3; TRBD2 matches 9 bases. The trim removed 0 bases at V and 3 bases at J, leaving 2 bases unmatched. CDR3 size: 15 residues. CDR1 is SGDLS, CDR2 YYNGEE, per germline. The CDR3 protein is CASSVASGRTDTQYF. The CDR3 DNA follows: TGTGCCAGCAGCGTAGCAAGCGGGAGGACAGATACGCAGTATTTT. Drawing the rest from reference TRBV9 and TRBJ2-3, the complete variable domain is DSGVTQTPKHLITATGQRVTLRCSPRSGDLSVYWYQQSLDQGLQFLIQYYNGEERAKGNILERFSAQQFPDLHSELNLSSLELGDSALYFCASSVASGRTDTQYFGPGTRLTVL.

The CDR3 here is CASSTEGLSYEQYV. The CDR3 region has the DNA TGTGCCAGCTCGACAGAGGGACTCTCCTACGAGCAGTACGTC. The J gene is TRBJ2-7, the V gene TRBV7-9; D possibly corresponds to TRBD2 (6 bases). The CDR3 length is 14 residues. The germline gives CDR1 SEHNR, CDR2 FQNEAQ (reference sequence). Trimming stripped 8 bases from V and 0 bases from J, with 14 bases between.

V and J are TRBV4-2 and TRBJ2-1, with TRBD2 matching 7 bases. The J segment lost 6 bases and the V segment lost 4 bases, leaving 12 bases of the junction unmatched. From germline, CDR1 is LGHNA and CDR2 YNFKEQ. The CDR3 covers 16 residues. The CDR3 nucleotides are TGTGCCAGCAGCCCAGGTAGAGGACTAGAGATCAATGAGCAGTTCTTC. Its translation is CASSPGRGLEINEQFF.

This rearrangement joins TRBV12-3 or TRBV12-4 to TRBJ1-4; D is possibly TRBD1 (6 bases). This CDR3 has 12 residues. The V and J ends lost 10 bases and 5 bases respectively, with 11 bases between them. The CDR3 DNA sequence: TGTGCCACAGGACAGTTGAATGAAAAACTGTTTTTT. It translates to CATGQLNEKLFF.

The CDR3 region is CASSFNIVGELFF. CDR3 nucleotides: TGTGCCAGCAGTTTTAATATTGTCGGGGAGCTGTTTTTT. V gene TRBV27 combines with J gene TRBJ2-2, with unresolved D. V was clipped by 3 bases and J by 7 bases, with 9 bases between them. Germline lookup yields CDR1 MNHEY and CDR2 SMNVEV (reference sequence). There are 13 residues in the CDR3.

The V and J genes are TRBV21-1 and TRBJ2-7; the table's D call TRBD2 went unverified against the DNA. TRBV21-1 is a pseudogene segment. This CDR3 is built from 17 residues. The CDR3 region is CASSKAVAAGKDYEQYF. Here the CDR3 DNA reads TGTGCCAGCAGCAAAGCCGTAGCGGCGGGAAAAGACTACGAGCAGTACTTC.

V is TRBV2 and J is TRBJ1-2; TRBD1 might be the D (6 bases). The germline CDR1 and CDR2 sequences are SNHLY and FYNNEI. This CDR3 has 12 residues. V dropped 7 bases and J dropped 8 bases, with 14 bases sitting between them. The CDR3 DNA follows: TGTGCCAGCACTTGGGGGCCCGGGGGCTACACCTTC. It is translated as CASTWGPGGYTF.

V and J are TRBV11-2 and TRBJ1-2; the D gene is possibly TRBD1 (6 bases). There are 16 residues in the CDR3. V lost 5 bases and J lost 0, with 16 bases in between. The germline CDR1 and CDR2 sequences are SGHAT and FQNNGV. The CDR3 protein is CASSRIAGASNYGYTF. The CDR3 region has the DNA TGTGCCAGCAGCCGAATCGCAGGGGCTTCTAACTATGGCTACACCTTC.

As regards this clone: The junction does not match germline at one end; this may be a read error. The CDR3 loop is CASSSGTSGAIETQYF. The CDR3 DNA sequence: TGTGCTAGCAGCTCCGGGACTAGCGGGGCCATTGAGACCCAGTACTTC. J is TRBJ2-5 and V is TRBV7-7; 13 nucleotides match TRBD2. Germline V CDR1 and CDR2: SSHAT, FNYEAQ (reference sequence). This CDR3 region has 16 residues.

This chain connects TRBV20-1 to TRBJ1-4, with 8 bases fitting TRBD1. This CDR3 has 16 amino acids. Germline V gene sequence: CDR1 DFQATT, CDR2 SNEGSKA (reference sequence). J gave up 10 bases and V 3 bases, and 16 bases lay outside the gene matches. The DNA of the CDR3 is TGCAGTGCTAGTTTGGGGCACAAGACAGGGGATGGAAAACTGTTTTTT. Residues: CSASLGHKTGDGKLFF.

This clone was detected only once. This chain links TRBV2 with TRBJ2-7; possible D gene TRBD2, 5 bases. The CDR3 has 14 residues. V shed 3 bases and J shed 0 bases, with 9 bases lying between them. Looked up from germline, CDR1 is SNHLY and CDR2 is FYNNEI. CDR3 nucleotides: TGTGCCAGCAGTGAGGTAGGGAGCTCCTACGAGCAGTACGTC. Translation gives CASSEVGSSYEQYV.

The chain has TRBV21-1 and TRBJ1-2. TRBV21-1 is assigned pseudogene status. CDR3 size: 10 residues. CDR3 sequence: CASPGVGYTF. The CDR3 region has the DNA TGTGCCAGTCCCGGGGTTGGCTACACCTTC.

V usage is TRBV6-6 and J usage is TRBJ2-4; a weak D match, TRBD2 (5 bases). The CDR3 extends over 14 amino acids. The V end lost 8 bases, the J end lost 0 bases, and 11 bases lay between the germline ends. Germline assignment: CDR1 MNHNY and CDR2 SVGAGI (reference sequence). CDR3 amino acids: CASYTRGAKNIQYF. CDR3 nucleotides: TGTGCCAGCTACACCCGGGGAGCCAAAAACATTCAGTACTTC.

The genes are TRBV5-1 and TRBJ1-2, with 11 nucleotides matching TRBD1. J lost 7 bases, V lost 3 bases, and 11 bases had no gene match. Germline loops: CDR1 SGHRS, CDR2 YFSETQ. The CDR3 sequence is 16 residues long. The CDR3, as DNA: TGCGCCAGCAGCTCGGGGACCGGGACAGGGGGTTCTGGCTACACCTTC. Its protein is CASSSGTGTGGSGYTF. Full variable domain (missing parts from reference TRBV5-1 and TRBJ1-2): KAGVTQTPRYLIKTRGQQVTLSCSPISGHRSVSWYQQTPGQGLQFLFEYFSETQRNKGNFPGRFSGRQFSNSRSEMNVSTLELGDSALYLCASSSGTGTGGSGYTFGSGTRLTVV.

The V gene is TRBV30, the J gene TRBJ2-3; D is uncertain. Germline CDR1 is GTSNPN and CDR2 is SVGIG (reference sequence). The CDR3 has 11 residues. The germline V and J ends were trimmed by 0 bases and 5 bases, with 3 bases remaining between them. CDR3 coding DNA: TGTGCCTGGAGTGTACTAGATACGCAGTATTTT. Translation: CAWSVLDTQYF.

In DNA form, the CDR3 reads TGTGCCAGCAGCTTAGTCGCAGGGTATGGTGAAAAACTGTTTTTT. It yields the protein CASSLVAGYGEKLFF. This chain uses TRBV7-2 with TRBJ1-4, with D perhaps TRBD1 (5 bases). V shed 1 base and J shed 7 bases, with 13 bases lying between them. Germline values: CDR1 SGHTA, CDR2 FQGNSA. The CDR3 has 15 amino acids.

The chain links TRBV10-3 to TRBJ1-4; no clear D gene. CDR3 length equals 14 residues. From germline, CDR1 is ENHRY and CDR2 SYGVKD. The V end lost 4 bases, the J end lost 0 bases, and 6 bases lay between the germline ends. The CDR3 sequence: CAISGAATNEKLFF. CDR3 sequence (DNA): TGTGCCATCAGTGGAGCTGCAACTAATGAAAAACTGTTTTTT.

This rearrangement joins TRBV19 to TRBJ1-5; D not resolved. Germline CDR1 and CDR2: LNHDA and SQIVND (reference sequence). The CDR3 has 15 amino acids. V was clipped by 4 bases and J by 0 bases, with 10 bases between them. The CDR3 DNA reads TGTGCCAGTAGTAAATTCGGTAATAGCAATCAGCCCCAGCATTTT. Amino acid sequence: CASSKFGNSNQPQHF.

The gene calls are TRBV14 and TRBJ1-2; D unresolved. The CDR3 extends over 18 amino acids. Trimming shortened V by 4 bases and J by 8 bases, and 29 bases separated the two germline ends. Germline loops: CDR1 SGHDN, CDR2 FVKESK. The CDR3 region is CASSPRIASAGVAYGYTF. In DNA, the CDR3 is TGTGCCAGCAGCCCGAGGATAGCGTCGGCAGGTGTTGCTTACGGCTACACCTTC.

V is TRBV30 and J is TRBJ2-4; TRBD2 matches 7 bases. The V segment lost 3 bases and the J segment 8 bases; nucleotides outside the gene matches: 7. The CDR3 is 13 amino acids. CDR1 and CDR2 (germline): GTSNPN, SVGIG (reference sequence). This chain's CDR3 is CAWSRSSGDIQYF. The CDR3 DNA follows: TGTGCCTGGAGCCGATCTAGCGGAGACATTCAGTACTTC.

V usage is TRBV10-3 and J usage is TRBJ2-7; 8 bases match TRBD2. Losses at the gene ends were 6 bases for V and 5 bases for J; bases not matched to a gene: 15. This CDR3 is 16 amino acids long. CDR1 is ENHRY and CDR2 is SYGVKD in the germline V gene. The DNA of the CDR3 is TGTGCCATCAGGAGTCGAGCGGGAGCGGGGCGGGACGAGCAGTACTTC. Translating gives CAIRSRAGAGRDEQYF.

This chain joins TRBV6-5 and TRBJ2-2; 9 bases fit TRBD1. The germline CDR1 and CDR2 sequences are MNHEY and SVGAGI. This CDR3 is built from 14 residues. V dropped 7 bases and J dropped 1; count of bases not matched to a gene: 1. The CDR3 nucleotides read TGTGCCAGCACGGACAGGGGGAACACCGGGGAGCTGTTTTTT. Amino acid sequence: CASTDRGNTGELFF.

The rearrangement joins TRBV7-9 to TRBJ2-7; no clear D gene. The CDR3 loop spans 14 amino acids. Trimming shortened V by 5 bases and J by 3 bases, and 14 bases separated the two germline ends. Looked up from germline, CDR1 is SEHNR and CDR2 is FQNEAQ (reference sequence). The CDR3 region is CASSDHSSHYEQYF. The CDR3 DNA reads TGTGCCAGCAGCGACCACAGCAGCCACTACGAGCAGTACTTC.

The DNA of the CDR3 is TGTGCCAGTAGTATACCCCCAGGGACCTACAATGAGCAGTTCTTC. This gives the protein CASSIPPGTYNEQFF. The gene calls are TRBV19 and TRBJ2-1; a possible D gene is TRBD1 (5 bases). Germline CDR1 is LNHDA and CDR2 is SQIVND (reference sequence). The CDR3 is 15 residues long. Trimming left V 2 bases short and J 2 bases short, with 10 bases between.